The clone carrying this T cell receptor beta chain was seen a few times. Its antigen is unidentified. This specimen belongs to a study of T-cell memory formation after mild COVID-19. Study-level points and caveats: Later expanders leaned CD4+, whereas clones that contracted between day 15 and 85 were balanced CD4/CD8.

The CDR3 is made up of 11 amino acids. V dropped 7 bases and J dropped 6 bases, with 8 bases sitting between them. TCRdb reprocessed the 5' RACE reads via MiXCR and lists one record per CDR3 protein. Counted here are about 150,000 distinct CDR3 sequences, 10% to 15% occurring once; the ten biggest clones make up about 3.6%. This clonotype originated in a man aged 18 to 30 who had mild COVID-19 (a few samples of this study predate the infection). Cell type and time point are not known. V gene TRBV12-3 or TRBV12-4 combines with J gene TRBJ2-3; D is uncertain. Sequencing was performed on PBMCs or a T cell subset sorted from them (not recorded which). In DNA form, the CDR3 reads TGTGCCAGCATTTCTTTTGATACGCAGTATTTT. Protein sequence: CASISFDTQYF.